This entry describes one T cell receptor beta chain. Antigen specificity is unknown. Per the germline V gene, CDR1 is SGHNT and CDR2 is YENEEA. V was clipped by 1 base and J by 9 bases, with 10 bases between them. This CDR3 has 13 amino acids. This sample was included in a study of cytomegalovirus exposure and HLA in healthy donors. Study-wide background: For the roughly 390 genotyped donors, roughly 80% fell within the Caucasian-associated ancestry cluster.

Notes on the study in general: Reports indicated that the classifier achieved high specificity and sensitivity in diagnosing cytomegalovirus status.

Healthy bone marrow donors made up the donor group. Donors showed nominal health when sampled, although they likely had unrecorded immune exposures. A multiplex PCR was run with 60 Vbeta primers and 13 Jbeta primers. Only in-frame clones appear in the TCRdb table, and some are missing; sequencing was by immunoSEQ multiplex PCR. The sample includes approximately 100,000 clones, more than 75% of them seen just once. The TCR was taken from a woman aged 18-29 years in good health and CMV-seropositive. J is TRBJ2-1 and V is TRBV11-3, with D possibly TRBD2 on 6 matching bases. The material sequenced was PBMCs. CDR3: CASSLGLVSEQFF. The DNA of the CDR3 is TGTGCCAGCAGCTTAGGACTAGTCAGTGAGCAGTTCTTC.